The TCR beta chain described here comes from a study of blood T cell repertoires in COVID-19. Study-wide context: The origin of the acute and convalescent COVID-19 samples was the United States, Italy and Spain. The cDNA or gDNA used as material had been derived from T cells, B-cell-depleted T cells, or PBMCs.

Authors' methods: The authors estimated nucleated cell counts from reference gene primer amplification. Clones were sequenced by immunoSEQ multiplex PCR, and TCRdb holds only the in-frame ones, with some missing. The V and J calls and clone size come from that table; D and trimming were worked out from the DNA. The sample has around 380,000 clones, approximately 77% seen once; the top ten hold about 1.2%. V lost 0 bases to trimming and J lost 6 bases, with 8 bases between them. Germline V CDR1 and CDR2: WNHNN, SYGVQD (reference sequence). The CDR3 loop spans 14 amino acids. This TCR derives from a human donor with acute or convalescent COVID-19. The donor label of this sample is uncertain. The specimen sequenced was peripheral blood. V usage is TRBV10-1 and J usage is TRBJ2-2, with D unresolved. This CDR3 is CASSESAVAGELFF. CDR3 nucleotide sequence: TGCGCCAGCAGTGAGTCGGCAGTCGCCGGGGAGCTGTTTTTT.